A single sample is the source of the 8 T cell receptor beta chains below, sequenced in a study of immune evolution from preneoplasia to lung adenocarcinoma listed by TCRdb under 2021. The library came from the immunoSEQ multiplex PCR assay. TCRdb re-hosts the immuneACCESS table, in-frame sequences only. Its copies lack some clones; in the studies checked, an unresolved V gene accounts for under half of them, and the cause for the rest is not known. In all, the sample holds around 3,700 clones, and over 80% of those were seen once. Over 6.5% of the sample belongs to the ten largest clones. Source material: FFPE invasive lung adenocarcinoma tissue. According to the study, the label for this sample's cell subset or site signals: frankly invasive lung adenocarcinoma (ADC). The receptors originated from an older person with invasive lung adenocarcinoma.

This rearrangement joins TRBV11-2 to TRBJ2-7; D ambiguous. Germline CDR1 reads SGHAT; CDR2 reads FQNNGV. Between the trimmed V and J ends, which lost 1 base and 0 bases, there was a span of 13 bases. The CDR3 has 16 amino acids. The CDR3: CASSLGNDPSSYEQYF. CDR3 nucleotide sequence: TGTGCCAGCAGCTTAGGTAACGATCCGAGCTCCTACGAGCAGTACTTC.

The gene calls are TRBV5-4 and TRBJ2-1, with D hard to call. CDR1 and CDR2 (germline): SGHNT, YYREEE (reference sequence). The CDR3 is 13 residues long. Trimming took 1 base from V and 8 from J, leaving 10 bases between them. The CDR3 nucleotides read TGTGCCAGCAGCTTGTACAGTGGCGATGAGCAGTTCTTC. This gives the protein CASSLYSGDEQFF. The full variable domain, with the rest looked up from reference TRBV5-4 and TRBJ2-1, is ETGVTQSPTHLIKTRGQQVTLRCSSQSGHNTVSWYQQALGQGPQFIFQYYREEENGRGNFPPRFSGLQFPNYSSELNVNALELDDSALYLCASSLYSGDEQFFGPGTRLTVL.

The chain is built from TRBV9 and TRBJ1-2, with a weak D call TRBD1 (6 bases). Germline-derived CDR1 and CDR2 are SGDLS and YYNGEE. V was pared by 0 bases and J by 7 bases, with 13 bases between. The CDR3 covers 14 residues. The CDR3 DNA sequence: TGTGCCAGCAGCGTAGGACCCTACAGGGCTGGCTACACCTTC. Its translation: CASSVGPYRAGYTF.

The CDR3 sequence: CAWSPPVGANVLTF. As DNA, the CDR3 is TGTGCCTGGAGTCCTCCGGTTGGGGCCAACGTCCTGACTTTC. This chain joins TRBV30 and TRBJ2-6; D is unclear. The germline gives CDR1 GTSNPN, CDR2 SVGIG (reference sequence). This CDR3 spans 14 amino acids. The ends were cut back, 2 bases at V and 3 bases at J, with 8 bases in the middle.

V usage is TRBV7-9 and J usage is TRBJ2-3, with 8 bases matching TRBD2. The CDR3 totals 13 residues. Germline CDR1 SEHNR, CDR2 FQNEAQ (reference sequence). With V trimmed by 11 bases and J by 4 bases, 8 bases remained unmatched. As DNA, the CDR3 is TGTGCCGCGGAACGGGAGGGATCAGATACGCAGTATTTT. Translation: CAAEREGSDTQYF.

This sequence joins TRBV9 and TRBJ2-5; 9 bases agree with TRBD2. The J call may not be correct, given that the DNA end is closer to TRBJ2-7. Germline CDR1 and CDR2: SGDLS and YYNGEE. This CDR3 spans 15 amino acids. The chain's CDR3 is CASSPGAGGLYEQYF. In DNA form, the CDR3 reads TGTGCCAGCAGCCCAGGGGCGGGGGGGCTTTACGAGCAGTACTTC.

The V call is TRBV6-5, the J call TRBJ2-7; 9 bases match TRBD2. The CDR3 length is 15 residues. Trimming removed 5 bases from V and 0 bases from J; junction bases left unmatched: 5. In germline, CDR1 is MNHEY, CDR2 SVGAGI. CDR3 bases: TGTGCCAGCAGTAAGACTAGCGGAGTCTCCTACGAGCAGTACTTC. It translates to CASSKTSGVSYEQYF.

V is TRBV5-4 and J is TRBJ1-1; D possibly corresponds to TRBD1 (6 bases). Per germline, CDR1 SGHNT and CDR2 YYREEE (reference sequence). The CDR3 spans 15 residues. Trimming cost V 4 bases and J 0 bases, with 13 bases left between them. The CDR3 bases are TGTGCCAGCAGCGAAATCGACAGGATGAACACTGAAGCTTTCTTT. It specifies CASSEIDRMNTEAFF.